A selection of T cell receptor beta chains follows, all from one sample in a study of blood T cell repertoires in COVID-19. Profiled with immunoSEQ multiplex PCR; TCRdb holds only in-frame clones, not every one. Of roughly 57,000 clones detected, about 86% appear once; the ten largest clones hold approximately 6.5%. Sample: peripheral blood. These TCRs come from a woman aged 60 to 75 with COVID-19, enrolled during active disease. The CDR3 runs from the conserved cysteine through the conserved F or W. Fields, in order: CDR3 length, J gene, clone size, D gene, V gene, CDR3 DNA, CDR3 protein. A D gene is named only where the DNA matches it firmly. Some rows mark clone size as missing; the rest say once, few, many or name a class of expanded clone.

15 | TRBJ1-6 | NA | TRBD1 | TRBV25-1 | TGTGCCAGCAGTGCCTGGACAGGGGGTAATTCACCCCTCCACTTT | CASSAWTGGNSPLHF
19 | TRBJ1-5 | NA | NA | TRBV7-8 | TGTGCCAGCAGCTTAGCTTCAGGGCAGGGGAATATTGGCAATCAGCCCCAGCATTTT | CASSLASGQGNIGNQPQHF
15 | TRBJ1-1 | NA | NA | TRBV19 | TGTGCCAGTAGTATAATTCGGGAAATGAACACTGAAGCTTTCTTT | CASSIIREMNTEAFF
14 | TRBJ1-1 | few | TRBD1 | TRBV19 | TGTGCCAGTAGTATTGGGACAGGGGTTACTGAAGCTTTCTTT | CASSIGTGVTEAFF
13 | TRBJ1-4 | NA | NA | TRBV5-5 | TGTGCCAGCAGCTTTATGTCTAATGAAAAACTGTTTTTT | CASSFMSNEKLFF
14 | TRBJ2-1 | NA | TRBD2 | TRBV2 | TGTGCCACGGGACTAGCGGGATCCTACAATGAGCAGTTCTTC | CATGLAGSYNEQFF
16 | TRBJ2-3 | NA | TRBD2 | TRBV18 | TGTGCCAGCTCAGAGACTAGCGGGAGTTCAGGTGATACGCAGTATTTT | CASSETSGSSGDTQYF
15 | TRBJ2-2 | few | TRBD1 | TRBV24-1 | TGTGCCACCAGTCTTTCCGGGACAGGGACCGGGGAGCTGTTTTTT | CATSLSGTGTGELFF
18 | TRBJ1-5 | NA | NA | TRBV4-1 | TGCGCCAGCAGCCAACAAAAGGGGTTGGTGGCGAGCAATCAGCCCCAGCATTTT | CASSQQKGLVASNQPQHF
11 | TRBJ1-1 | NA | NA | TRBV7-9 | TGTGCCAGCACCCCCGTCGCTGAAGCTTTCTTT | CASTPVAEAFF
16 | TRBJ2-1 | NA | TRBD2 | TRBV5-1 | TGCGCCAGCAGCTACGGACTAGCGGGAGGGTCGAATGAGCAGTTCTTC | CASSYGLAGGSNEQFF
13 | TRBJ2-1 | NA | NA | TRBV9 | TGTGCCAGCAGCGTAGCGGGGTACAATGAGCAGTTCTTC | CASSVAGYNEQFF
14 | TRBJ2-1 | NA | TRBD1 | TRBV2 | TGTGCCAGCAGCCGGACAGGGTTGGGAAATGAGCAGTTCTTC | CASSRTGLGNEQFF
15 | TRBJ1-3 | few | NA | TRBV3-1/TRBV3-2 | TGTGCCAGCAACCAAGGAGGGGGTGCTGGAAACACCATATATTTT | CASNQGGGAGNTIYF
16 | TRBJ2-7 | NA | TRBD2 | TRBV11-1 | TGTGCCAGCAGCTTACACGGGACTAGCGACACCTACGAGCAGTACTTC | CASSLHGTSDTYEQYF
14 | TRBJ2-2 | NA | NA | TRBV5-4 | TGTGCCAGCAGCCGTTCCAACAGGGCCGGGGAGCTGTTTTTT | CASSRSNRAGELFF
14 | TRBJ1-1 | NA | NA | TRBV30 | TGTGCCTGGAGTGTCGTAAGTCGAGTTTCTGAAGCTTTCTTT | CAWSVVSRVSEAFF
18 | TRBJ1-3 | NA | TRBD1 | TRBV14 | TGTGCCAGCAGCCGGAACCCAAACAGGGGGTACTCTGGAAACACCATATATTTT | CASSRNPNRGYSGNTIYF
13 | TRBJ2-2 | NA | NA | TRBV5-4 | TGTGCCAGCAAGGCGGTCCACACCGGGGAGCTGTTTTTT | CASKAVHTGELFF
15 | TRBJ2-5 | NA | NA | TRBV4-1 | TGCGCCAGCAGCCCCCGAAACCGGAGGGATAGGACCCAGTACTTC | CASSPRNRRDRTQYF
12 | TRBJ1-2 | NA | NA | TRBV28 | TGTGCCAGCAAAGGGGGTTTCTATGGCTACACCTTC | CASKGGFYGYTF
14 | TRBJ1-2 | NA | NA | TRBV24-1 | TGTGCCACCAGTGGTAGGGGCGATTCTTCTGGCTACACCTTC | CATSGRGDSSGYTF
17 | TRBJ2-1 | NA | TRBD2 | TRBV18 | TGTGCCAGCTCACCACTTGGACTAGCGGGGAACTACAATGAGCAGTTCTTC | CASSPLGLAGNYNEQFF
12 | TRBJ2-2 | once | NA | TRBV6-5 | TGTGCCAGCAGACTAAACACCGGGGAGCTGTTTTTT | CASRLNTGELFF
14 | TRBJ1-6 | NA | TRBD1 | TRBV19 | TGTGCCAGTAGTGTGACAGGGGGTAATTCACCCCTCCACTTT | CASSVTGGNSPLHF
16 | TRBJ1-5 | NA | TRBD1 | TRBV18 | TGTGCCAGCTCACCAAGGGGACAGAATAGCAATCAGCCCCAGCATTTT | CASSPRGQNSNQPQHF
15 | TRBJ2-3 | once | NA | TRBV9 | TGTGCCAGCAGCTCTCCGACAGGCCTGGTTTATACGCAGTATTTT | CASSSPTGLVYTQYF
14 | TRBJ1-3 | NA | TRBD1 | TRBV2 | TGTGCCAACGCGGGACAGGGGAATGGAAACACCATATATTTT | CANAGQGNGNTIYF
14 | TRBJ2-1 | NA | TRBD2 | TRBV4-2 | TGTGCCAGCAGCCAAATTGGACTAGCTGATGAGCAGTTCTTC | CASSQIGLADEQFF
14 | TRBJ1-3 | NA | NA | TRBV25-1 | TGTGCCAGCAGTGAATGGAGCTCTGGAAACACCATATATTTT | CASSEWSSGNTIYF
15 | TRBJ1-3 | NA | NA | TRBV6-5 | TGTGCCAGCAGTATAATGAGGGTGGGTGGAAACACCATATATTTT | CASSIMRVGGNTIYF